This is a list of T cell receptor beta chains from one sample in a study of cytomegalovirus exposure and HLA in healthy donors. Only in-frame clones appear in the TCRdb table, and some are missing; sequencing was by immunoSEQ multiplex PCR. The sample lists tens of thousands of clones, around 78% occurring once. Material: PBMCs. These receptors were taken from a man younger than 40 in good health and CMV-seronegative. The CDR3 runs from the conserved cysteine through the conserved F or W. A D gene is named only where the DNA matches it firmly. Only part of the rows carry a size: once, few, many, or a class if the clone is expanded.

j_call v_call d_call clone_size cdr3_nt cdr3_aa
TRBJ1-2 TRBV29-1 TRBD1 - TGCAGCGTTGAAAGGGGGCTGGGCTATGGCTACACCTTC CSVERGLGYGYTF
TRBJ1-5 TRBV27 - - TGTGCCAGCAGTTTAGGCAGGGCGGGCAATCAGCCCCAGCATTTT CASSLGRAGNQPQHF
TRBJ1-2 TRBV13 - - TGTGCCAGCAGCTTAGGCCGCGGGAGGGACCTGAATGGCTACACCTTC CASSLGRGRDLNGYTF
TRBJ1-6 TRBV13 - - TGTGCCAGCAGCTCAGGAGGGGTTCATTATAATTCACCCCTCCACTTT CASSSGGVHYNSPLHF
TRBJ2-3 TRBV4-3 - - TGCGCCAGCAGCCAAGATCTCGTAGGAGCAGAAGGCACAGATACGCAGTATTTT CASSQDLVGAEGTDTQYF
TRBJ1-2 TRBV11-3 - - TGTGCCAGCAGCCCCGAGGACAGTTATAACTATGGCTACACCTTC CASSPEDSYNYGYTF
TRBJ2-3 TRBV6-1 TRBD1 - TGTGCCAGCAGTGAAGAGATGCCACAGGGGTTAGGGAGCTTGACGCAGTATTTT CASSEEMPQGLGSLTQYF
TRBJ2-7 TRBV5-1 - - TGCGCCAGCAGCTTGGATGGCGGGCCAATCTACGAGCAGTACTTC CASSLDGGPIYEQYF
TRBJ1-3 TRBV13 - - TGTGCCAGCAGCTTAGGGACGGGGTCTGGAAACACCATATATTTT CASSLGTGSGNTIYF
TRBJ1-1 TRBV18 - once TGTGCCAGCTCACCACTTCAGGGCCCGAACACTGAAGCTTTCTTT CASSPLQGPNTEAFF
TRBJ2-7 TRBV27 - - TGTGCCAGCAGTTTATCGAGGGCAGGGAGCGGGTCCTCCTACGAGCAGTACTTC CASSLSRAGSGSSYEQYF
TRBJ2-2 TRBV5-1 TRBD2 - TGCGCCAGCAGCTTGAGGAGCGGGGGGCGAGTAGCCGGGGAGCTGTTTTTT CASSLRSGGRVAGELFF
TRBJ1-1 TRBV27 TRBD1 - TGTGCCAGCAGTGGGACAGTGAACACTGAAGCTTTCTTT CASSGTVNTEAFF
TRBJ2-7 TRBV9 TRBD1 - TGTGCCAGCAGCGTAGATCTCGGACAGGTCGGTGACGAGCAGTACTTC CASSVDLGQVGDEQYF
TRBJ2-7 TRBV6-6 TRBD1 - TGTGCCGCGTGGACAGGGGGCGACTCCTACGAGCAGTACTTC CAAWTGGDSYEQYF
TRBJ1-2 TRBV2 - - TGTGCCAGCAGTCCCCCGGAGGGCGGCTACACCTTC CASSPPEGGYTF
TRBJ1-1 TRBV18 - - TGTGCCAGCTCACGCAACAGGGATTCGGTCACTGAAGCTTTCTTT CASSRNRDSVTEAFF
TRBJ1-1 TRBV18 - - TGTGCCAGCTCACCGAGGGGGTATGCAAACACTGAAGCTTTCTTT CASSPRGYANTEAFF
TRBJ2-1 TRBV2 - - TGTGCCAGCAGGACGGGCGGGGGCTTACAGCAGTTCTTC CASRTGGGLQQFF
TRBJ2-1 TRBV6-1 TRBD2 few TGTGCCAGCAGTGGACTAGCCACCTACAATGAGCAGTTCTTC CASSGLATYNEQFF
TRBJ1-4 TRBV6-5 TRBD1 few TGTGCCAGCAGTTACCGACAGGGGCGGGAAAAACTGTTTTTT CASSYRQGREKLFF
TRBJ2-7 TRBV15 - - TGTGCCACCAGCAGGAGGGGGTCCTCCTACGAGCAGTACTTC CATSRRGSSYEQYF
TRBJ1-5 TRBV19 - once TGTGCCAGTAACCCCCTTCTGGGAGACGGCAATCAGCCCCAGCATTTT CASNPLLGDGNQPQHF
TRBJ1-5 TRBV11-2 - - TGTGCCAGCAGCTTAGGGCCGGGTCAGCCCCAGCATTTT CASSLGPGQPQHF
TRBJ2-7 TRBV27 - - TGTGCCAGCAGCCCCGGAGAGGGCTACGAGCAGTACTTC CASSPGEGYEQYF
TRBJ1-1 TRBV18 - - TGTGCCAGCTCACCCCTATCGACTGAAGCTTTCTTT CASSPLSTEAFF
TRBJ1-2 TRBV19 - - TGTGCCAGTACCCCTACAGGGAATATTGGCTATGGCTACACCTTC CASTPTGNIGYGYTF
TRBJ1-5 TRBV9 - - TGTGCCAGCAGCGCGCAGGGTGGCAATCAGCCCCAGCATTTT CASSAQGGNQPQHF
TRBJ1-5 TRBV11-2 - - TGTGCCAGCAGCCCGAATCAGGGAAGTGGCAATCAGCCCCAGCATTTT CASSPNQGSGNQPQHF
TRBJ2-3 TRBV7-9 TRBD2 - TGTGCCAGCAGCTTAGAAGTTAGCGGGGGGGTGTGGGCAGATACGCAGTATTTT CASSLEVSGGVWADTQYF
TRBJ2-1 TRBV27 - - TGTGCCAGCAGTCTGACAGCCTCCAGCTCCTACAATGAGCAGTTCTTC CASSLTASSSYNEQFF
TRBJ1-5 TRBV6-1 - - TGTGCCAGCAGTGAAGCCGTAGGCAATCAGCCCCAGCATTTT CASSEAVGNQPQHF
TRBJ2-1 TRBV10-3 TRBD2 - TGTGCCATCAGACCCCTAGCGGGTGGCCACAATGAGCAGTTCTTC CAIRPLAGGHNEQFF
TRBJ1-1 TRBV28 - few TGTGCCAGCACCCCGGGGGGGGTGGTTGATCTGGCTTTCTTT CASTPGGVVDLAFF
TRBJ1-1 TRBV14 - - TGTGCCAGCAGCCAAGAGCGGACAATGAACACTGAAGCTTTCTTT CASSQERTMNTEAFF
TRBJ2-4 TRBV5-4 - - TGTGCCAGCAGCTTGGCCAACGGGGTAGTCAAAAACATTCAGTACTTC CASSLANGVVKNIQYF
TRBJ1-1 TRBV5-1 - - TGCGCCAGCAGCGTACAGGAAAACACTGAAGCTTTCTTT CASSVQENTEAFF
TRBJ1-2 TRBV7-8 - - TGTGCCAGCAGCTTAGAGAGGGATTACGATGGCTACACCTTC CASSLERDYDGYTF
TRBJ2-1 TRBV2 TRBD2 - TGTGCCAGCAGTGCGACTAGCGGGGCCAATGAGCAGTTCTTC CASSATSGANEQFF
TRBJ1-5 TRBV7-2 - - TGTGCCAGCAGCTTAGTTCACAGCTATAGCAATCAGCCCCAGCATTTT CASSLVHSYSNQPQHF